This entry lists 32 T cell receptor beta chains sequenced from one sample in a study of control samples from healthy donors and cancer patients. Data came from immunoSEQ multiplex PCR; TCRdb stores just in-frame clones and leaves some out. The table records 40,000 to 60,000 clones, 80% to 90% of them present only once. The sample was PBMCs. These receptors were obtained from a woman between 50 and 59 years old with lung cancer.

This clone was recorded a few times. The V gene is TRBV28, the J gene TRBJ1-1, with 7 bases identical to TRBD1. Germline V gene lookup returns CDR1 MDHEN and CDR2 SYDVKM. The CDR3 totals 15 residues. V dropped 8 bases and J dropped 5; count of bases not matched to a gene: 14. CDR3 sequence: CASRKGTDQGTEAFF. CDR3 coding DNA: TGTGCCAGCCGGAAAGGGACAGACCAGGGGACTGAAGCTTTCTTT.

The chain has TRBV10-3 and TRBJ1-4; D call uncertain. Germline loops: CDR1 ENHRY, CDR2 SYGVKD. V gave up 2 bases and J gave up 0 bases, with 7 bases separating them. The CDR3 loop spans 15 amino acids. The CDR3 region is CAISEQFTTNEKLFF. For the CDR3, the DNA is TGTGCCATCAGTGAGCAGTTTACAACTAATGAAAAACTGTTTTTT.

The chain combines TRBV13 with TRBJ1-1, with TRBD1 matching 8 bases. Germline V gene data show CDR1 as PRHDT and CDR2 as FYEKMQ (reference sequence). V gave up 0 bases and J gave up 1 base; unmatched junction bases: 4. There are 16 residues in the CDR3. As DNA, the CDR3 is TGTGCCAGCAGCTTAGGCCTTGGGACAGGGAACACTGAAGCTTTCTTT. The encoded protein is CASSLGLGTGNTEAFF.

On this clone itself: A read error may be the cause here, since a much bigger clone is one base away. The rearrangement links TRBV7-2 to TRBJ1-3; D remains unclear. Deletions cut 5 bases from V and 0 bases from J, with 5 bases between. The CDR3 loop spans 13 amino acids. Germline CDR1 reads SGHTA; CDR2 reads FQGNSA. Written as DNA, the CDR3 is TGTGCCAGCAGCCCCCTCTCTGGAAACACCATATATTTT. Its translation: CASSPLSGNTIYF.

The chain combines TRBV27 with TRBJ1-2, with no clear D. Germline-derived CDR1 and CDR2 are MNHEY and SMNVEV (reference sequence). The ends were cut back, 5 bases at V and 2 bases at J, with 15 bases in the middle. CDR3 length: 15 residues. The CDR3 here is CASSPGRERNYGYTF. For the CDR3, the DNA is TGTGCCAGCAGTCCCGGGAGGGAAAGGAACTATGGCTACACCTTC.

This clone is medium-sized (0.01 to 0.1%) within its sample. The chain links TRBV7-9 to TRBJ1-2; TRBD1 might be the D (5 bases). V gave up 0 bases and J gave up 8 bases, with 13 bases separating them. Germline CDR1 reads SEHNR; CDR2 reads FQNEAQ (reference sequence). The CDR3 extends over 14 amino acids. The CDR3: CASSLARVREGYTF. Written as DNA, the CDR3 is TGTGCCAGCAGCTTAGCGAGGGTCAGGGAGGGCTACACCTTC.

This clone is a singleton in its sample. The DNA for the CDR3 is TGTGCCAGCAGTTTACACCGGACAGGGCTCTATGGCTACACCTTC. As protein: CASSLHRTGLYGYTF. V usage is TRBV28 and J usage is TRBJ1-2; 8 bases are shared with TRBD1. V trimming: 2 bases; J trimming: 4 bases; junction bases outside the gene matches: 6. The CDR3 runs 15 residues. The germline gives CDR1 MDHEN, CDR2 SYDVKM.

CDR3 region: CTSSQEDLGTGGWGYTF. The CDR3 DNA reads TGCACCAGCAGCCAAGAAGATTTGGGGACAGGGGGCTGGGGCTACACCTTC. V gene TRBV1 combines with J gene TRBJ1-2; the table's TRBD1 call for D was not verified on the DNA. TRBV1 is a known pseudogene. This CDR3 contains 17 residues.

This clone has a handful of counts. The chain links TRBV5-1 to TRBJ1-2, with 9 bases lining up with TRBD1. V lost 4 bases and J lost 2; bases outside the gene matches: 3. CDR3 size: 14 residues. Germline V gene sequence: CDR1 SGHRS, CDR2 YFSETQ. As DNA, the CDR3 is TGCGCCAGCAGCCCAGACAGGGGGAACTATGGCTACACCTTC. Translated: CASSPDRGNYGYTF. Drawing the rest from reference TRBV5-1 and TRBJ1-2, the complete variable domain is KAGVTQTPRYLIKTRGQQVTLSCSPISGHRSVSWYQQTPGQGLQFLFEYFSETQRNKGNFPGRFSGRQFSNSRSEMNVSTLELGDSALYLCASSPDRGNYGYTFGSGTRLTVV.

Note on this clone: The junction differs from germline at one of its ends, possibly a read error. The chain's CDR3 is CATRRGPNTGELFF. CDR3 coding DNA: TGTGCCACCAGAAGAGGACCAAACACCGGGGAGCTGTTTTTT. The chain recombines TRBV15 with TRBJ2-2; no clear D. Germline lookup yields CDR1 LNHNV and CDR2 YYDKDF (reference sequence). This CDR3 is built from 14 residues.

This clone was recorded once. The CDR3 reads CASRSGTSYEQYF. The DNA for the CDR3 is TGTGCCAGCAGATCCGGGACTTCCTACGAGCAGTACTTC. The genes are TRBV5-6 and TRBJ2-7; the D gene is possibly TRBD2 (6 bases). This CDR3 is 13 amino acids long. Germline V lookup: CDR1 SGHDT, CDR2 YYEEEE. The V end was cut by 5 bases, the J end by 1 base, with 10 bases between.

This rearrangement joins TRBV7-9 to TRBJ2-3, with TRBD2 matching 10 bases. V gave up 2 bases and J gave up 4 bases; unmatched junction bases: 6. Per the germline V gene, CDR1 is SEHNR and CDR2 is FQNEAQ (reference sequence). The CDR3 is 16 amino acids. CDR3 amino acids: CASSLTASGGADTQYF. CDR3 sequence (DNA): TGTGCCAGCAGCTTAACGGCTAGCGGGGGCGCAGATACGCAGTATTTT.

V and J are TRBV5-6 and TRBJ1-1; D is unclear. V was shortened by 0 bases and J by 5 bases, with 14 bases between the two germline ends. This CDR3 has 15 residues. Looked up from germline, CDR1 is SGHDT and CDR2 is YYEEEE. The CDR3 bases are TGTGCCAGCAGCTTGGGTACACGGAGGGTGACTGAAGCTTTCTTT. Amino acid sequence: CASSLGTRRVTEAFF.

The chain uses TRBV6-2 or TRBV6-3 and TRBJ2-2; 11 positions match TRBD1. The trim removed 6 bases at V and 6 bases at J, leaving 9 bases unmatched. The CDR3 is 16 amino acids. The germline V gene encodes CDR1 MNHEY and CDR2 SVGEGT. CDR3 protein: CASSSWTGGAAGELFF. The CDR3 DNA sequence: TGTGCCAGCAGCTCCTGGACAGGGGGCGCCGCCGGGGAGCTGTTTTTT.

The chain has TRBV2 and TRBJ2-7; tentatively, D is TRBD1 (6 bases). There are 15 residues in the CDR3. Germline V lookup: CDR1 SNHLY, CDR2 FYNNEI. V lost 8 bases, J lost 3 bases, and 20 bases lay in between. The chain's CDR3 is CASRPARGFDYEQYF. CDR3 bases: TGTGCCAGCCGTCCCGCCAGGGGATTCGACTACGAGCAGTACTTC.

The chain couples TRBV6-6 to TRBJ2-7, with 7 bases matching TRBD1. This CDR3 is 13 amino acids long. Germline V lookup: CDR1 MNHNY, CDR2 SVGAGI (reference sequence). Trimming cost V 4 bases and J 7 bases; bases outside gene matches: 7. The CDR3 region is CASSSQPGQEQYF. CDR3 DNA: TGTGCCAGCAGTTCGCAACCGGGACAGGAGCAGTACTTC.

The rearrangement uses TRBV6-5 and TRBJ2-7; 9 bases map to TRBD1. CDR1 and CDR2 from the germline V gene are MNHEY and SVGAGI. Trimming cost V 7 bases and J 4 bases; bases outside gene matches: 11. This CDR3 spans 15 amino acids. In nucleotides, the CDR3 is TGTGCCAGCACCAGATCGACAGGGGGTTATTACGAGCAGTACTTC. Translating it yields CASTRSTGGYYEQYF.

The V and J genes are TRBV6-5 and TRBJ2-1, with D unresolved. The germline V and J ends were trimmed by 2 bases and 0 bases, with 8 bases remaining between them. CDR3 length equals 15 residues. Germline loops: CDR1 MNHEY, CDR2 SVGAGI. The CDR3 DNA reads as TGTGCCAGCAGTTACACAGTAAGCTCCTACAATGAGCAGTTCTTC. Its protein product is CASSYTVSSYNEQFF.

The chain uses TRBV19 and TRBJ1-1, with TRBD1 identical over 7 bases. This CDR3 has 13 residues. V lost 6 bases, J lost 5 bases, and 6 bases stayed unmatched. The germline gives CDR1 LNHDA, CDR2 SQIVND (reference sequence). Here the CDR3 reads CASRIQGNTEAFF. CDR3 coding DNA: TGTGCCAGTAGGATACAGGGGAATACTGAAGCTTTCTTT.

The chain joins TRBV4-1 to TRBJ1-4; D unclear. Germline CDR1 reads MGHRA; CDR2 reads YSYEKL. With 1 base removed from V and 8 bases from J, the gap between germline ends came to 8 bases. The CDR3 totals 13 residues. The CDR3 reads CASSQVGREKLFF. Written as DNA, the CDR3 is TGCGCCAGCAGCCAAGTGGGTAGAGAAAAACTGTTTTTT.

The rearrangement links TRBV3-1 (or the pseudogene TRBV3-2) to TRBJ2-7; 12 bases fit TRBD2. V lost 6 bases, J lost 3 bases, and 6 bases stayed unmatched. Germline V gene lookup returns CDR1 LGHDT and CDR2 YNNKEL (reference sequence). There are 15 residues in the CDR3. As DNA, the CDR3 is TGTGCCAGCAGTACAACTAGCGGGGGGATCTACGAGCAGTACTTC. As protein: CASSTTSGGIYEQYF.

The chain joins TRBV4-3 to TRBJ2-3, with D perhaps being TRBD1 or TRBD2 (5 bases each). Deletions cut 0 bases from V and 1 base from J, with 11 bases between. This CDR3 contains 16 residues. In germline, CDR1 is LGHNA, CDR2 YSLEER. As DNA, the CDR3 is TGCGCCAGCAGCCAAGATGATTCGGGACGCACAGATACGCAGTATTTT. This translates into CASSQDDSGRTDTQYF.

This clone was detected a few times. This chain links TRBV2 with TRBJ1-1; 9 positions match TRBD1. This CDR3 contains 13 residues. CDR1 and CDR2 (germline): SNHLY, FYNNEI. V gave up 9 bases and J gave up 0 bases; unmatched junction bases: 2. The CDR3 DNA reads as TGTGCCAGGGGGACAGGGTTGAACACTGAAGCTTTCTTT. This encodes CARGTGLNTEAFF.

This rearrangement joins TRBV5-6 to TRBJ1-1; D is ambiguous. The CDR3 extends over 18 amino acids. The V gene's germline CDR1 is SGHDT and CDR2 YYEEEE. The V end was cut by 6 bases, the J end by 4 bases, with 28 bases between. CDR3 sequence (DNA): TGTGCCAGCACCTTACGAGACATCGTGAGGGCAGAAAGCACTGAAGCTTTCTTT. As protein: CASTLRDIVRAESTEAFF.

Here the CDR3 reads CASSVGDHGRGETQYF. CDR3 coding DNA: TGTGCCAGCAGCGTAGGGGATCACGGGAGGGGAGAGACCCAGTACTTC. V usage is TRBV9 and J usage is TRBJ2-5, with 8 bases fitting TRBD2. V shed 0 bases, J shed 4 bases, and the junction held 8 bases outside the gene matches. CDR3 length: 16 residues. CDR1 and CDR2 from the germline V gene are SGDLS and YYNGEE.

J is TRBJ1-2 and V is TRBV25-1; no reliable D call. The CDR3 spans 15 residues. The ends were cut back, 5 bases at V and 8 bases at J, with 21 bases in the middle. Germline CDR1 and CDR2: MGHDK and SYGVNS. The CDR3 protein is CASSTRLGYVEGYTF. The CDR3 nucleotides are TGTGCCAGCAGTACCCGACTTGGCTATGTAGAGGGCTACACCTTC.

The CDR3 coding sequence is TGTGCCAGCAGTCGGTACACAGATACGCAGTATTTT. Translation gives CASSRYTDTQYF. V usage is TRBV27 and J usage is TRBJ2-3; D ambiguous. In germline, CDR1 is MNHEY, CDR2 SMNVEV (reference sequence). The CDR3 runs to 12 residues. The ends were cut back, 5 bases at V and 2 bases at J, with 5 bases in the middle.

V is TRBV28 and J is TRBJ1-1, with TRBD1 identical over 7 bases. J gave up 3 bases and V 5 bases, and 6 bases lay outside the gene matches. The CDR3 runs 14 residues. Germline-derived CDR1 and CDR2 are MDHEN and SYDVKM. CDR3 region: CASSPDRRDTEAFF. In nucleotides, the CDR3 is TGTGCCAGCAGTCCGGACAGGAGGGACACTGAAGCTTTCTTT.

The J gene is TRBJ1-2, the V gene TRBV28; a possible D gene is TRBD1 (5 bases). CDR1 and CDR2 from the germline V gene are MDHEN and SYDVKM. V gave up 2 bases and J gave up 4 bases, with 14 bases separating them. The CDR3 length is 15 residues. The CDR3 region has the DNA TGTGCCAGCAGTTTAGTCGGGGGGGATGGCTATGGCTACACCTTC. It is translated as CASSLVGGDGYGYTF.

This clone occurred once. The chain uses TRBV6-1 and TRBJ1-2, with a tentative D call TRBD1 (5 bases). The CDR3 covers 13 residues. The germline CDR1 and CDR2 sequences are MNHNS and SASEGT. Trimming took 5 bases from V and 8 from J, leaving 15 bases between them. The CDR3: CASSPRTMFGYTF. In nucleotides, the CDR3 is TGTGCCAGCAGTCCCCGGACAATGTTCGGCTACACCTTC.

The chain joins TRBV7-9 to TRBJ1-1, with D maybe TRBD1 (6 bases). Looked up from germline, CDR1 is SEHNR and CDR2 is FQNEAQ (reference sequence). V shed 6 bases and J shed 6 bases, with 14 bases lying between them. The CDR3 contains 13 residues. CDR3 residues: CASSLQGRAEAFF. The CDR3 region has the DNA TGTGCCAGCAGTCTTCAGGGGCGGGCTGAAGCTTTCTTT.

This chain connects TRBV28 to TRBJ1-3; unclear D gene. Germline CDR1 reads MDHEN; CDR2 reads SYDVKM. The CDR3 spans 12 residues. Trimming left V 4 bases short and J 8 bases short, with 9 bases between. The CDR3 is CASSSHSDTIYF. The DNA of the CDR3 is TGTGCCAGCAGTTCCCACAGTGACACCATATATTTT.